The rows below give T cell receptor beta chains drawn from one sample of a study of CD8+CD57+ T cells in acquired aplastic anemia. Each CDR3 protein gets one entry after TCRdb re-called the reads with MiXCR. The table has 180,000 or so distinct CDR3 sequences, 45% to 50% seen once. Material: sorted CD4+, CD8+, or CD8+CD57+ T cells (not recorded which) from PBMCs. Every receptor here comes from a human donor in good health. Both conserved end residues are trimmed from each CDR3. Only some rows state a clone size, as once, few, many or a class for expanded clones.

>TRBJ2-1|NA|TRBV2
ASRNPGGYYNEQF
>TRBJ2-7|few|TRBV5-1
ASSLDRETYEQY
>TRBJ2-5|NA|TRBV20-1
SARPTYQETQY
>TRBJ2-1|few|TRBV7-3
ASSFGQEQF
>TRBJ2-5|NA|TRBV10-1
ASVPLPLGDQGTQY
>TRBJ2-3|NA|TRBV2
ASSVDRTPTDTQY
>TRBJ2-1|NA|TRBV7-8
ASSGRTSSDEQF
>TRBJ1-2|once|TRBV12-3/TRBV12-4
ASGRHSDYGYT
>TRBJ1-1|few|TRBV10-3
AIRDSGAASNTEAF
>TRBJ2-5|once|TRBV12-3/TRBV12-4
ASRFTGGQETQY
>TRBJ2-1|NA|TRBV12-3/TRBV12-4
ASSRTGTSNNEQF
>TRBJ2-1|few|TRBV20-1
SASRDSSYNEQF
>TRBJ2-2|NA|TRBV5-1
ASSADRGHGELF
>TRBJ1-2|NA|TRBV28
ASSLRGQGPYGYT
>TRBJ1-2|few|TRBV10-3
AISSSGSYT
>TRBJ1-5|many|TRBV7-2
ASSQWAGSGQPQH
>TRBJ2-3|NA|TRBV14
ASSRGQGAVSDTQY
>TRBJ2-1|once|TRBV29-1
SVTGTSGGTYNEQF
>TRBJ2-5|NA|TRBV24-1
ATSAGVYQETQY
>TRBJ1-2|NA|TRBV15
ATSRELIKTGNNGYT
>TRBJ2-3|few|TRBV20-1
SARDPRRRTDTQY
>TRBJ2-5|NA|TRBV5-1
ASSPGLAGIQDTQY
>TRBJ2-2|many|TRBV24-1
ATSARSGGELF
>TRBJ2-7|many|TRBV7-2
ASSLANAPAYEQY
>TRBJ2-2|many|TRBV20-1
SARDPRENTGELF
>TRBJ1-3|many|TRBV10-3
AISTGTTKGNTIY
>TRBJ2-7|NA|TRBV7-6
ASSVDLGQGIYEQY
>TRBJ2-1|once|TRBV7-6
ASSHGTSGGTSVNEQF
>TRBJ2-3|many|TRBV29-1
SVDGRHGADTQY
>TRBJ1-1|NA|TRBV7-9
ASSFNRGEAF
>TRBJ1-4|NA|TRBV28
ASSSRGRNEKLF
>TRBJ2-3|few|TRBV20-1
SARDPAAVTDTQY
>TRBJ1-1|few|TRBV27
ASSTLQGVATEAF
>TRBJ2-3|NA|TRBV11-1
ASSFPTDGYSTDTQY
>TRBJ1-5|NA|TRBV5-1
ASSEQGYSNQPQH
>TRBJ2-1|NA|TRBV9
ASTYRDNEQL
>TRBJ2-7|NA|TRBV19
ASSMGTGTDEQY
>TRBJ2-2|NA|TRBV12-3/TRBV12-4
ASSLRTGELF
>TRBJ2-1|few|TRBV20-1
SAPAGGRNEQF
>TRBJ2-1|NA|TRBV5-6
ASSLGLALYNEQF
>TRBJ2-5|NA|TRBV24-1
ATSDRSGIGETQY
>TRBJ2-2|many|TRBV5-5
ASSLAGHNTGELF
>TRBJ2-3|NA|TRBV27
ASSLREVDTQY
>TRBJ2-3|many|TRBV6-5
ASSYFSGRGTDTQY
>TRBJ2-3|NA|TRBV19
ASSILAGGTSTDTQY
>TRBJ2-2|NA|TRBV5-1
ASSPRDTGELF
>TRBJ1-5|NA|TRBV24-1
ATSDPRTASNQPQH
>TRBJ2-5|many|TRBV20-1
SAREWGREYQETQY
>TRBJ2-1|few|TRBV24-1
ATTTVGLYNEQF
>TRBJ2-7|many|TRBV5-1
ASSPTTSAYEQY
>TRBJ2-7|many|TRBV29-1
SVARSSYEQY
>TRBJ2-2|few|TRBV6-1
ASSRRTSGSLNTGELF
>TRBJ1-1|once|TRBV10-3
AISDPLYSGEAF
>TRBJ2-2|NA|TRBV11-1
ASSSLTDGGTGELF
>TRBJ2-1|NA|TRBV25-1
ASSQDGGNEQF
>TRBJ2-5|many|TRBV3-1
ASSQVGQGGETQY
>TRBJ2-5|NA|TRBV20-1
SARPGTKETQY
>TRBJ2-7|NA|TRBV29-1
SVDIYYEQY
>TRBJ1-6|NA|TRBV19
ASSISVGFDSPLH